A selection of T cell receptor beta chains follows, all from one sample in a study of shared clonotypes between healthy human individuals. Measured with immunoSEQ multiplex PCR; TCRdb has only the in-frame clones, and not every one. This sample yields around 2.1 million clones, of which 93% are seen a single time; 1.5% to 2% belongs to the top ten. The sample taken for sequencing was naive CD8+ T cells from PBMCs. The receptors shown here come from a man in his late teens or twenties in good health. Some clones in this sample may be carry-over from other donors' samples. Both conserved end residues are part of each CDR3. Each record gives: V gene, clone size, D gene, J gene, CDR3 protein, CDR3 DNA. The D gene is left open where the match is weak. Size values are once, few and many counts, or a class for expanded clones, and some rows have none.

v_call: TRBV9; clone_size: NA; d_call: TRBD1; j_call: TRBJ2-7; cdr3_aa: CASSDRDRDYEQYF; cdr3_nt: TGTGCCAGCAGCGACCGGGACAGGGACTACGAGCAGTACTTC
v_call: TRBV25-1; clone_size: NA; d_call: NA; j_call: TRBJ1-1; cdr3_aa: CASSVLGGGINTEAFF; cdr3_nt: TGTGCCAGCAGCGTGCTAGGAGGGGGGATTAACACTGAAGCTTTCTTT
v_call: TRBV28; clone_size: NA; d_call: NA; j_call: TRBJ1-2; cdr3_aa: CASSQPRARANYGYTF; cdr3_nt: TGTGCCAGCAGCCAGCCACGGGCCAGGGCGAACTATGGCTACACCTTC
v_call: TRBV28; clone_size: once; d_call: TRBD2; j_call: TRBJ2-1; cdr3_aa: CASRPLAGVYNEQFF; cdr3_nt: TGTGCCAGCAGGCCACTAGCGGGAGTTTACAATGAGCAGTTCTTC
v_call: TRBV5-1; clone_size: NA; d_call: NA; j_call: TRBJ1-1; cdr3_aa: CASSLDIREGSTEAFF; cdr3_nt: TGCGCCAGCAGCTTGGACATAAGGGAGGGGAGCACTGAAGCTTTCTTT
v_call: TRBV28; clone_size: NA; d_call: NA; j_call: TRBJ2-7; cdr3_aa: CASSLPAPGQRDYRAYEQYF; cdr3_nt: TGTGCCAGCAGTTTACCGGCCCCGGGACAGCGGGACTACCGAGCCTACGAGCAGTACTTC
v_call: TRBV29-1; clone_size: NA; d_call: TRBD1; j_call: TRBJ2-5; cdr3_aa: CSVEVGQGRGETQYF; cdr3_nt: TGCAGCGTTGAAGTGGGACAGGGCCGTGGGGAGACCCAGTACTTC
v_call: TRBV6-5; clone_size: NA; d_call: NA; j_call: TRBJ2-5; cdr3_aa: CASNGLVGETQYF; cdr3_nt: TGTGCCAGCAACGGACTGGTGGGGGAGACCCAGTACTTC
v_call: TRBV6-1; clone_size: NA; d_call: NA; j_call: TRBJ1-5; cdr3_aa: CASSEWGAGGNQPQHF; cdr3_nt: TGTGCCAGCAGTGAATGGGGTGCGGGAGGGAATCAGCCCCAGCATTTT
v_call: TRBV28; clone_size: NA; d_call: TRBD2; j_call: TRBJ2-1; cdr3_aa: CASSFQNGLAGYNEQFF; cdr3_nt: TGTGCCAGCAGTTTCCAAAACGGACTAGCGGGCTACAATGAGCAGTTCTTC
v_call: TRBV9; clone_size: NA; d_call: TRBD2; j_call: TRBJ2-1; cdr3_aa: CASSGPGRENEQFF; cdr3_nt: TGTGCCAGCAGCGGCCCCGGGAGGGAGAATGAGCAGTTCTTC
v_call: TRBV7-6; clone_size: NA; d_call: TRBD1; j_call: TRBJ2-1; cdr3_aa: CASSQGQGPNEQFF; cdr3_nt: TGTGCCAGCAGCCAGGGACAGGGGCCCAATGAGCAGTTCTTC
v_call: TRBV4-2; clone_size: NA; d_call: TRBD2; j_call: TRBJ2-7; cdr3_aa: CASSQGLAGTSYEQYF; cdr3_nt: TGTGCCAGCAGCCAGGGACTAGCGGGGACCTCCTACGAGCAGTACTTC
v_call: TRBV7-7; clone_size: once; d_call: NA; j_call: TRBJ2-5; cdr3_aa: CASSLALGWGDQETQYF; cdr3_nt: TGTGCCAGCAGCTTAGCGTTGGGTTGGGGAGACCAAGAGACCCAGTACTTC
v_call: TRBV6-1; clone_size: NA; d_call: TRBD2; j_call: TRBJ2-7; cdr3_aa: CASSESIAGPSSYEQYF; cdr3_nt: TGTGCCAGCAGTGAATCGATAGCGGGGCCTTCTTCCTACGAGCAGTACTTC
v_call: TRBV28; clone_size: NA; d_call: NA; j_call: TRBJ1-5; cdr3_aa: CASSLYRGPSQPQHF; cdr3_nt: TGTGCCAGCAGTTTATATAGGGGCCCAAGCCAGCCCCAGCATTTT
v_call: TRBV9; clone_size: NA; d_call: NA; j_call: TRBJ2-3; cdr3_aa: CASSPRGVTGPLTDTQYF; cdr3_nt: TGTGCCAGCAGCCCAAGGGGGGTGACAGGGCCACTCACAGATACGCAGTATTTT
v_call: TRBV19; clone_size: NA; d_call: TRBD1; j_call: TRBJ1-1; cdr3_aa: CASRTGVTNTEAFF; cdr3_nt: TGTGCCAGTAGGACAGGGGTAACTAACACTGAAGCTTTCTTT
v_call: TRBV19; clone_size: NA; d_call: TRBD1; j_call: TRBJ2-1; cdr3_aa: CASSIDLFPGQGLAYNEQFF; cdr3_nt: TGTGCCAGTAGTATAGACCTATTTCCTGGACAGGGTTTGGCCTACAATGAGCAGTTCTTC
v_call: TRBV29-1; clone_size: NA; d_call: NA; j_call: TRBJ1-1; cdr3_aa: CSAATSTLNSNTEAFF; cdr3_nt: TGCAGCGCCGCGACCTCAACTCTGAACTCAAACACTGAAGCTTTCTTT
v_call: TRBV4-1; clone_size: NA; d_call: TRBD2; j_call: TRBJ2-3; cdr3_aa: CASSRRTGLAGGKDTQYF; cdr3_nt: TGCGCCAGCAGCCGACGAACGGGACTAGCGGGAGGGAAGGATACGCAGTATTTT
v_call: TRBV27; clone_size: NA; d_call: TRBD1; j_call: TRBJ1-1; cdr3_aa: CASSSTGGGTEAFF; cdr3_nt: TGTGCCAGCAGTTCCACAGGGGGGGGCACTGAAGCTTTCTTT
v_call: TRBV27; clone_size: NA; d_call: NA; j_call: TRBJ2-7; cdr3_aa: CASSSGPLNEQYF; cdr3_nt: TGTGCCAGCAGTTCGGGACCGCTTAACGAGCAGTACTTC
v_call: TRBV11-2; clone_size: NA; d_call: NA; j_call: TRBJ2-2; cdr3_aa: CASRPVNTGELFF; cdr3_nt: TGTGCCAGCAGGCCTGTCAACACCGGGGAGCTGTTTTTT
v_call: TRBV6-6; clone_size: few; d_call: NA; j_call: TRBJ2-7; cdr3_aa: CASSYSGEQYF; cdr3_nt: TGTGCCAGCAGTTACTCGGGGGAGCAGTACTTC